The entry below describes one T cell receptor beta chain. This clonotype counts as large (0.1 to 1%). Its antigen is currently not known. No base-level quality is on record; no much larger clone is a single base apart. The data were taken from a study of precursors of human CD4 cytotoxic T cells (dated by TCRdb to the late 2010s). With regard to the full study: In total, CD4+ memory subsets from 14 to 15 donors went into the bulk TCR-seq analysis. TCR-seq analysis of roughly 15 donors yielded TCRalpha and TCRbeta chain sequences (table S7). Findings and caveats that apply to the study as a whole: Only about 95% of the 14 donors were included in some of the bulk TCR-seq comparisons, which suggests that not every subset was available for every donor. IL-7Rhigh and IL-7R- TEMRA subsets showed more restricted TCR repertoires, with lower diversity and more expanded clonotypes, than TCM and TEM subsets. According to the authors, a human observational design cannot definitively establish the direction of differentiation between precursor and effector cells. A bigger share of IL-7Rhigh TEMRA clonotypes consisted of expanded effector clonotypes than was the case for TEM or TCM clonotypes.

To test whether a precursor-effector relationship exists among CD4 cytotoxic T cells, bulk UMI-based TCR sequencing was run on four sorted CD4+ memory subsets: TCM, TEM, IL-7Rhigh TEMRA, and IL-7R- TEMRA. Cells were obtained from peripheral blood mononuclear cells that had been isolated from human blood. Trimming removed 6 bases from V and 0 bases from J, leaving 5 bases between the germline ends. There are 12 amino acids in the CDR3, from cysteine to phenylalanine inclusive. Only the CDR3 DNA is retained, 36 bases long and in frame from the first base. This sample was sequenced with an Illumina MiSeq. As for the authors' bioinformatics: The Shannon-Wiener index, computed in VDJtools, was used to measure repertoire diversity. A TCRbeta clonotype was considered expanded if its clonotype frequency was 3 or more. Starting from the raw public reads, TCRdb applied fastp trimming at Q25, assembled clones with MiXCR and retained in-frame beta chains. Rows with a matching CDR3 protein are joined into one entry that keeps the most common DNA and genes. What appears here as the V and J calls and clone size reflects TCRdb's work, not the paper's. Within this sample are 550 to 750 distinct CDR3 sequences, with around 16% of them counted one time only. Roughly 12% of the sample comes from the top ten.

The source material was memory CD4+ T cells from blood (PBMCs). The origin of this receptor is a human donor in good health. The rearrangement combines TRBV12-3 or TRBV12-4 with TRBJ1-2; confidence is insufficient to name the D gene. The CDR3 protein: CASSQSNYGYTF. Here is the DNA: TGTGCCAGCAGCCAGTCTAACTATGGCTACACCTTC.